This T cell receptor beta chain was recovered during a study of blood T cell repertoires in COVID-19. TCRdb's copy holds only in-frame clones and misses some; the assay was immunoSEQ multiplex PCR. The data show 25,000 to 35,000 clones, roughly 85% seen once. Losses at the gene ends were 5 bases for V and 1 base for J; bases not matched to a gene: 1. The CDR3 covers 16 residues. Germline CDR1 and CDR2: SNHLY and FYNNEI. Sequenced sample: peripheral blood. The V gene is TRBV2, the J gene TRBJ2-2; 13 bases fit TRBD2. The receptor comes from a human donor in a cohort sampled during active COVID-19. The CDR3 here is CASSRLAGGNTGELFF. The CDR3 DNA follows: TGTGCCAGCAGTCGACTAGCGGGGGGGAACACCGGGGAGCTGTTTTTT.